The 30 T cell receptor beta chains in this list originate from one sample, sequenced in a study of cytomegalovirus exposure and HLA in healthy donors. The PCR ran on 60 Vbeta and 13 Jbeta primers. The protocol was immunoSEQ multiplex PCR, while the TCRdb copy is restricted to in-frame clones and leaves out a portion. The sample consists of about 160,000 clones, roughly 70% of them appearing once. Source material: PBMCs. Receptors originate from a woman aged 25-40 years in good health and CMV-seronegative.

This clone occurred a few times. The V call is TRBV19, the J call TRBJ1-2, with TRBD1 as a possible D gene (6 bases). Germline loops: CDR1 LNHDA, CDR2 SQIVND (reference sequence). Trimming took off 4 bases at V and 8 bases at J, with 11 bases between the two ends. The CDR3 runs 12 residues. The CDR3 sequence: CASSNRELGYTF. CDR3 sequence (DNA): TGTGCCAGTAGTAACAGGGAGCTAGGCTACACCTTC.

The chain has TRBV27 and TRBJ1-5, with 9 bases identical to TRBD1. The CDR3 sequence is 14 residues long. Germline CDR1 reads MNHEY; CDR2 reads SMNVEV (reference sequence). The trim removed 6 bases at V and 6 bases at J, leaving 6 bases unmatched. The CDR3 DNA sequence: TGTGCCAGCAGGCCGGGACAGGGTGGTCAGCCCCAGCATTTT. Amino acids: CASRPGQGGQPQHF.

The chain has TRBV28 and TRBJ1-3; tentative D call: TRBD1 (5 bases). The CDR3 totals 15 residues. CDR1 is MDHEN, CDR2 SYDVKM, per germline. Trimming stripped 7 bases from V and 5 bases from J, with 18 bases between. CDR3: CASIPPGTERNTIYF. The CDR3 DNA is TGTGCCAGCATCCCCCCCGGGACTGAAAGAAACACCATATATTTT.

This clone was seen only once. The V call is TRBV29-1, the J call TRBJ1-2; no reliable D call. CDR1 is SQVTM and CDR2 is ANQGSEA in the germline V gene. Trimming left V 6 bases short and J 2 bases short, with 7 bases between. The CDR3 is 11 amino acids. The CDR3 DNA follows: TGCAGCGTCGCGGGGAACTATGGCTACACCTTC. Amino acids: CSVAGNYGYTF. Together with reference TRBV29-1 and TRBJ1-2, the CDR3 gives the full variable domain: SAVISQKPSRDICQRGTSLTIQCQVDSQVTMMFWYRQQPGQSLTLIATANQGSEATYESGFVIDKFPISRPNLTFSTLTVSNMSPEDSSIYLCSVAGNYGYTFGSGTRLTVV.

This clone was detected a few times. The chain recombines TRBV28 with TRBJ1-1; weak D call: TRBD1 (5 bases). The germline gives CDR1 MDHEN, CDR2 SYDVKM. V was clipped by 5 bases and J by 7 bases, with 8 bases between them. CDR3 length: 11 amino acids. CDR3 DNA: TGTGCCAGCAGTCAAGACAGTGAAGCTTTCTTT. It translates to CASSQDSEAFF.

J is TRBJ2-3 and V is TRBV18; a weak D match, TRBD1 (6 bases). The germline CDR1 and CDR2 sequences are KGHSH and LQKENI. The length of the CDR3 is 15 residues. V was pared by 6 bases and J by 0 bases, with 13 bases between. The CDR3 region has the DNA TGTGCCAGCTCGCGAGGGGGTATGAGCACAGATACGCAGTATTTT. This codes for CASSRGGMSTDTQYF.

This chain connects TRBV2 to TRBJ2-1; perhaps TRBD2 as D (5 bases). This CDR3 contains 15 residues. Trimming pared 8 bases from V and 5 bases from J, leaving 19 bases between. The germline CDR1 and CDR2 sequences are SNHLY and FYNNEI. CDR3 bases: TGTGCCAGCTCCGAGGTTAGCGTAGGCCACAATGAGCAGTTCTTC. It is translated as CASSEVSVGHNEQFF.

V and J are TRBV7-9 and TRBJ1-4; maybe TRBD1 (5 bases). Germline V gives CDR1 SEHNR, CDR2 FQNEAQ (reference sequence). Trimming cost V 5 bases and J 8 bases, with 18 bases left between them. The CDR3 has 15 amino acids. CDR3 DNA: TGTGCCAGCAGCCCGTGGGGGGGAGAGCCCGAAAAACTGTTTTTT. Translated: CASSPWGGEPEKLFF.

The chain employs TRBV27 and TRBJ2-7; 10 bases align to TRBD1. This CDR3 has 14 residues. Losses at the gene ends were 3 bases for V and 5 bases for J; bases not matched to a gene: 4. Looked up from germline, CDR1 is MNHEY and CDR2 is SMNVEV (reference sequence). Here the CDR3 DNA reads TGTGCCAGCAGTTTGGAGACAGGGGGCAACGAGCAGTACTTC. Its protein is CASSLETGGNEQYF.

The rearrangement uses TRBV9 and TRBJ2-1; D not resolved. Trimming stripped 4 bases from V and 5 bases from J, with 4 bases between. CDR3 length equals 11 residues. Germline loops: CDR1 SGDLS, CDR2 YYNGEE. For the CDR3, the DNA is TGTGCCAGCAGCATAAACAATGAGCAGTTCTTC. This gives the protein CASSINNEQFF.

The chain links TRBV10-3 to TRBJ2-1, with TRBD2 as a possible D gene (5 bases). The CDR3 runs 14 residues. Trimming pared 0 bases from V and 7 bases from J, leaving 10 bases between. The germline gives CDR1 ENHRY, CDR2 SYGVKD. The CDR3 spells CAISESNGDNEQFF. CDR3 DNA: TGTGCCATCAGTGAGTCGAACGGGGATAATGAGCAGTTCTTC.

The chain couples TRBV6-5 to TRBJ1-4; the D gene is possibly TRBD1 (6 bases). V was shortened by 6 bases and J by 8 bases, with 19 bases between the two germline ends. Germline CDR1 MNHEY, CDR2 SVGAGI. The length of the CDR3 is 15 residues. The CDR3 is CASRPGQSEGEKLFF. The CDR3 region has the DNA TGTGCCAGCAGGCCAGGACAGTCCGAGGGCGAAAAACTGTTTTTT.

Points on this clone: Other DNA sequences in this specimen translate into the identical CDR3. V is TRBV28 and J is TRBJ2-7; D is ambiguous. The germline gives CDR1 MDHEN, CDR2 SYDVKM. V shed 1 base and J shed 2 bases, with 15 bases lying between them. The CDR3 has 16 residues. CDR3 DNA: TGTGCCAGCAGTTTATCTGGTACATCTCCCGCCTACGAGCAGTACTTC. This codes for CASSLSGTSPAYEQYF.

The chain has TRBV19 and TRBJ1-2, with D possibly being TRBD1 (6 bases). V lost 7 bases and J lost 5, with 20 bases in between. Germline assignment: CDR1 LNHDA and CDR2 SQIVND (reference sequence). The CDR3 consists of 15 residues. The CDR3 DNA sequence: TGTGCCAGTATCCCCCTGGGGGGGCAAGGTTATGGCTACACCTTC. Residues: CASIPLGGQGYGYTF.

The chain recombines TRBV6-1 with TRBJ2-5, with TRBD1 identical over 8 bases. The junction had 6 bases not matched to a gene; V was cut back by 4 bases and J by 2 bases. Germline-derived CDR1 and CDR2 are MNHNS and SASEGT. The CDR3 contains 15 residues. CDR3 coding DNA: TGTGCCAGCAGTGCCTGGGACAGGAAACAAGAGACCCAGTACTTC. Amino acids: CASSAWDRKQETQYF.

J is TRBJ2-7 and V is TRBV7-9, with 7 bases aligning to TRBD2. The CDR3 runs 16 residues. Germline-derived CDR1 and CDR2 are SEHNR and FQNEAQ (reference sequence). V lost 1 base, J lost 0 bases, and 6 bases stayed unmatched. CDR3 DNA sequence: TGTGCCAGCAGCTTAGGGTCGGGAGGTATCTCCTACGAGCAGTACTTC. This translates into CASSLGSGGISYEQYF.

The chain employs TRBV30 and TRBJ1-4; 9 bases map to TRBD1. V was clipped by 5 bases and J by 8 bases; unmatched bases: 6. The length of the CDR3 is 13 residues. Germline assignment: CDR1 GTSNPN and CDR2 SVGIG (reference sequence). The CDR3 loop is CAWGQGRGEKLFF. In DNA form, the CDR3 reads TGTGCCTGGGGACAGGGGAGAGGGGAAAAACTGTTTTTT.

The CDR3 bases are TGCGCCAGCAGCCCGAATGAGGGGGCGGTCTCTGGGGCCAACGTCCTGACTTTC. Translated: CASSPNEGAVSGANVLTF. The chain is built from TRBV4-3 and TRBJ2-6; 7 bases align to TRBD1. The V segment lost 4 bases and the J segment 0 bases; nucleotides outside the gene matches: 9. Per the germline V gene, CDR1 is LGHNA and CDR2 is YSLEER. The CDR3 contains 18 residues.

The chain employs TRBV28 and TRBJ1-3; maybe TRBD1 (5 bases). The CDR3 covers 16 residues. V shed 1 base and J shed 2 bases, with 12 bases lying between them. Germline V gene lookup returns CDR1 MDHEN and CDR2 SYDVKM. CDR3 sequence: CASSLSGERTGNTIYF. The DNA for the CDR3 is TGTGCCAGCAGTTTATCGGGGGAAAGAACTGGAAACACCATATATTTT.

The rearrangement joins TRBV4-1 to TRBJ2-5; 13 nucleotides line up with TRBD2. Germline V lookup: CDR1 MGHRA, CDR2 YSYEKL. The CDR3 spans 15 residues. The V gene end was trimmed by 4 bases and the J gene end by 7 bases; junction bases not matched to a gene: 6. CDR3 in amino acids: CASSPGLAGARTQYF. The CDR3 DNA reads TGCGCCAGCAGCCCAGGACTAGCGGGGGCTAGGACCCAGTACTTC.

This clone was detected only a few times. The chain couples TRBV7-2 to TRBJ1-2; TRBD1 aligns across 9 bases. V shed 4 bases, J shed 1 base, and the junction held 4 bases outside the gene matches. The V gene's germline CDR1 is SGHTA and CDR2 FQGNSA. The CDR3 has 15 residues. DNA for the CDR3: TGTGCCAGCAGCTACGACAGGGGGAGTAACTATGGCTACACCTTC. Its translation: CASSYDRGSNYGYTF.

This chain links TRBV27 with TRBJ1-2, with 11 bases identical to TRBD1. The V and J ends lost 1 base and 7 bases, in that order; junction bases with no gene match: 2. The CDR3 spans 14 residues. CDR1 and CDR2 from the germline V gene are MNHEY and SMNVEV (reference sequence). CDR3 nucleotides: TGTGCCAGCAGTTTATGGGGACAGGGGGGTGGCTACACCTTC. Translating gives CASSLWGQGGGYTF.

This clone was counted only a few times. This chain uses TRBV5-6 with TRBJ1-5; TRBD1 is a possible D gene (5 bases). Trimming stripped 4 bases from V and 7 bases from J, with 18 bases between. This CDR3 contains 15 residues. CDR1 is SGHDT and CDR2 is YYEEEE in the germline V gene. The CDR3 nucleotides are TGTGCCAGCAGCCCCACGGGGGGATCGAGGCAGCCCCAGCATTTT. It is translated as CASSPTGGSRQPQHF.

In its sample, this clone was seen a few times. The J gene is TRBJ2-2, the V gene TRBV5-6; 8 bases match TRBD1. This CDR3 contains 14 residues. V lost 3 bases, J lost 8 bases, and 6 bases stayed unmatched. Germline CDR1 is SGHDT and CDR2 is YYEEEE. The CDR3 region has the DNA TGTGCCAGCAGCTACTCAGGGGGCTGGGGGGAGCTGTTTTTT. Its protein product is CASSYSGGWGELFF.

The chain joins TRBV30 to TRBJ2-5; a possible D gene is TRBD2 (5 bases). The CDR3 runs 15 residues. Trimming left V 0 bases short and J 2 bases short, with 13 bases between. Per germline, CDR1 GTSNPN and CDR2 SVGIG (reference sequence). CDR3 in DNA: TGTGCCTGGAGTGTAGGTTCGGGGTTGCAAGAGACCCAGTACTTC. Protein product: CAWSVGSGLQETQYF. Full variable domain (rest looked up from reference TRBV30 and TRBJ2-5): SQTIHQWPATLVQPVGSPLSLECTVEGTSNPNLYWYRQAAGRGLQLLFYSVGIGQISSEVPQNLSASRPQDRQFILSSKKLLLSDSGFYLCAWSVGSGLQETQYFGPGTRLLVL.

This rearrangement joins TRBV7-2 to TRBJ2-7, with D perhaps TRBD1 (6 bases). V dropped 5 bases and J dropped 2 bases, with 25 bases sitting between them. Germline V gene sequence: CDR1 SGHTA, CDR2 FQGNSA. CDR3 length: 18 amino acids. The DNA for the CDR3 is TGTGCCAGCAGCCCGCAAATAGCCCGAACAGGGTTTCCCTACGAGCAGTACTTC. Its translation: CASSPQIARTGFPYEQYF.

This chain uses TRBV18 with TRBJ2-1; the match to TRBD2 covers 8 bases. Germline CDR1 reads KGHSH; CDR2 reads LQKENI. With 2 bases clipped from V and 8 bases from J, the junction kept 5 bases outside the gene matches. The CDR3 loop spans 14 amino acids. The CDR3 sequence: CASSPTAGDHEQFF. In DNA form, the CDR3 reads TGTGCCAGCTCACCAACAGCGGGAGATCATGAGCAGTTCTTC.

The CDR3, as DNA: TGTGCCAGCAGCTTATCGGGAGGGGGATTAGATACGCAGTATTTT. Translating it yields CASSLSGGGLDTQYF. This chain links TRBV7-2 with TRBJ2-3; the match to TRBD2 covers 8 bases. With 2 bases clipped from V and 5 bases from J, the junction kept 6 bases outside the gene matches. Germline values: CDR1 SGHTA, CDR2 FQGNSA. The CDR3 totals 15 residues.

V gene TRBV7-3 combines with J gene TRBJ2-7; 10 bases are shared with TRBD1. Per germline, CDR1 SGHTA and CDR2 FQGTGA. Losses at the gene ends were 4 bases for V and 2 bases for J; bases not matched to a gene: 2. The CDR3 spans 14 residues. CDR3 nucleotides: TGTGCCAGCAGCTCCGGACAGGGGGCCTACGAGCAGTACTTC. Translated, it gives CASSSGQGAYEQYF.

V usage is TRBV29-1 and J usage is TRBJ2-1; D is ambiguous. The ends were cut back, 3 bases at V and 3 bases at J, with 9 bases in the middle. The CDR3 runs 13 residues. Germline values: CDR1 SQVTM, CDR2 ANQGSEA. The CDR3 is CSVEARNYNEQFF. The CDR3 nucleotides read TGCAGCGTTGAGGCCAGGAACTACAATGAGCAGTTCTTC.